One and the same sample provided the 20 T cell receptor beta chains below, sequenced in a study of radiotherapy plus CTLA-4 blockade in lung cancer. The protocol was immunoSEQ multiplex PCR, while the TCRdb copy is restricted to in-frame clones and leaves out a portion. The repertoire holds about 95,000 clones, with more than 75% as singletons. Source: peripheral blood, taken from a patient treated with radiotherapy plus ipilimumab. These receptors all come from a human donor with non-small cell lung cancer who had a partial response to radiotherapy plus ipilimumab.

The chain uses TRBV10-3 and TRBJ2-1; TRBD2 aligns across 11 bases. Germline CDR1 is ENHRY and CDR2 is SYGVKD. The J segment lost 6 bases and the V segment lost 0 bases, leaving 7 bases of the junction unmatched. The CDR3 is made up of 17 amino acids. For the CDR3, the DNA is TGTGCCATCAGTGAGTCTTTAGCGGGAGGGCCCGGCAATGAGCAGTTCTTC. Translation gives CAISESLAGGPGNEQFF.

V is TRBV29-1 and J is TRBJ2-2; 8 bases map to TRBD2. The V gene end was trimmed by 7 bases and the J gene end by 2 bases; junction bases not matched to a gene: 6. Germline V CDR1 and CDR2: SQVTM, ANQGSEA. CDR3 length: 14 residues. CDR3 protein: CSGRGGSNTGELFF. The CDR3 DNA reads TGCAGCGGTCGGGGGGGGAGCAACACCGGGGAGCTGTTTTTT.

V and J are TRBV25-1 and TRBJ2-1; maybe TRBD1 (6 bases). CDR1 is MGHDK and CDR2 is SYGVNS in the germline V gene. V lost 2 bases, J lost 5 bases, and 13 bases lay in between. This CDR3 comprises 15 residues. The CDR3: CASSETRTANNEQFF. DNA for the CDR3: TGTGCCAGCAGTGAAACGAGGACAGCAAACAATGAGCAGTTCTTC.

This chain connects TRBV6-6 to TRBJ1-2; D remains ambiguous. This CDR3 has 12 residues. V was clipped by 6 bases and J by 0 bases, with 5 bases between them. Germline CDR1 and CDR2: MNHNY and SVGAGI (reference sequence). The CDR3 region has the DNA TGTGCCAGCAGGGTAGCTAACTATGGCTACACCTTC. Amino acids: CASRVANYGYTF.

V gene TRBV21-1 combines with J gene TRBJ2-1; TRBD2 reflects the table's D call only, with no check against the DNA. TRBV21-1 is annotated as a pseudogene. This CDR3 region has 15 residues. CDR3 loop: CASSTSGGPGNEQFF. For the CDR3, the DNA is TGTGCCAGCAGCACCTCGGGAGGGCCCGGCAATGAGCAGTTCTTC.

This rearrangement joins TRBV28 to TRBJ1-1, with D tentatively TRBD1 (6 bases). Trimming stripped 3 bases from V and 3 bases from J, with 17 bases between. CDR1 and CDR2 (germline): MDHEN, SYDVKM. The CDR3 is made up of 16 amino acids. The CDR3 sequence is CASSFLTGRKDTEAFF. The CDR3 coding sequence is TGTGCCAGCAGTTTCCTCACAGGGCGGAAGGACACTGAAGCTTTCTTT. The full variable domain, in which reference TRBV28 and TRBJ1-1 provide the parts outside the CDR3, is DVKVTQSSRYLVKRTGEKVFLECVQDMDHENMFWYRQDPGLGLRLIYFSYDVKMKEKGDIPEGYSVSREKKERFSLILESASTNQTSMYLCASSFLTGRKDTEAFFGQGTRLTVV.

The rearrangement links TRBV19 to TRBJ2-7; TRBD2 aligns across 8 bases. With V trimmed by 5 bases and J by 2 bases, 5 bases remained unmatched. The germline CDR1 and CDR2 sequences are LNHDA and SQIVND (reference sequence). This CDR3 comprises 14 residues. The CDR3 here is CASSPEREPYEQYF. The CDR3 coding sequence is TGTGCCAGTAGTCCCGAGCGGGAGCCCTACGAGCAGTACTTC.

This rearrangement joins TRBV27 to TRBJ1-4; 9 bases line up with TRBD1. Unmatched junction bases numbered 6, after V lost 6 bases and J lost 4 bases. The CDR3 covers 15 residues. Germline V gene data show CDR1 as MNHEY and CDR2 as SMNVEV (reference sequence). The CDR3 nucleotides read TGTGCCAGCAGGCCGTCGGGACAGGGTAATGAAAAACTGTTTTTT. Translating gives CASRPSGQGNEKLFF.

In this sample, this clone turned up once. The chain combines TRBV4-1 with TRBJ2-5; no firm D call. With 0 bases removed from V and 2 bases from J, the gap between germline ends came to 7 bases. This CDR3 is 14 amino acids long. Germline V CDR1 and CDR2: MGHRA, YSYEKL. The CDR3 coding sequence is TGCGCCAGCAGCCAAGAGGGCAGACAAGAGACCCAGTACTTC. Its protein is CASSQEGRQETQYF.

CDR3 protein: CASSSPTGGPSVRYNEQFF. For the CDR3, the DNA is TGTGCCAGCAGTTCCCCTACGGGAGGGCCCTCGGTAAGGTACAATGAGCAGTTCTTC. The chain couples TRBV28 to TRBJ2-1; 8 bases are shared with TRBD2. This CDR3 has 19 amino acids. The trim removed 4 bases at V and 4 bases at J, leaving 18 bases unmatched. Per germline, CDR1 MDHEN and CDR2 SYDVKM.

This chain joins TRBV27 and TRBJ2-5, with D possibly TRBD1 on 5 matching bases. TRBJ2-7 matches the DNA end more closely, so the J call is doubtful. CDR1 is MNHEY and CDR2 is SMNVEV in the germline V gene (reference sequence). The CDR3 extends over 16 amino acids. The CDR3 DNA follows: TGTGCCAGCAGCCCGGGTACGGGCCAGGGTTTGTACGAGCAGTACTTC. Protein sequence: CASSPGTGQGLYEQYF.

The chain couples TRBV5-1 to TRBJ2-3, with D possibly being TRBD1 (6 bases). The V gene's germline CDR1 is SGHRS and CDR2 YFSETQ. The CDR3 spans 13 residues. The V end was cut by 4 bases, the J end by 4 bases, with 10 bases between. The CDR3 DNA reads as TGCGCCAGCAGCGTCCCAGGGGCAGATACGCAGTATTTT. This gives the protein CASSVPGADTQYF.

V usage is TRBV7-9 and J usage is TRBJ2-1, with TRBD2 as a possible D gene (6 bases). Germline assignment: CDR1 SEHNR and CDR2 FQNEAQ (reference sequence). V gave up 5 bases and J gave up 0 bases, with 14 bases separating them. The CDR3 sequence is 16 residues long. The CDR3 here is CASSIQRVSSYNEQFF. The DNA for the CDR3 is TGTGCCAGCAGCATCCAGCGGGTTAGCTCCTACAATGAGCAGTTCTTC.

This clone was recorded once. The V and J genes are TRBV19 and TRBJ2-7, with D tentatively TRBD2 (6 bases). Germline CDR1 and CDR2: LNHDA and SQIVND (reference sequence). This CDR3 comprises 16 residues. V was clipped by 4 bases and J by 5 bases, with 21 bases between them. The CDR3 loop is CASSTPSSAYRNEQYF. In DNA, the CDR3 is TGTGCCAGTAGTACCCCCTCTAGCGCCTATCGGAACGAGCAGTACTTC.

This sequence joins TRBV7-6 and TRBJ2-1, with 8 bases matching TRBD2. The junction had 14 bases not matched to a gene; V was cut back by 5 bases and J by 5 bases. CDR1 SGHVS and CDR2 FNYEAQ come from the germline V gene. The CDR3 consists of 17 residues. The CDR3 loop reads CASSPNTGTSFDNEQFF. Here the CDR3 DNA reads TGTGCCAGCAGCCCGAACACCGGGACTAGTTTTGACAATGAGCAGTTCTTC.

The V and J genes are TRBV9 and TRBJ1-2, with 12 positions matching TRBD1. This CDR3 contains 16 residues. The V gene end was trimmed by 4 bases and the J gene end by 4 bases; junction bases not matched to a gene: 8. In germline, CDR1 is SGDLS, CDR2 YYNGEE. The CDR3 DNA reads as TGTGCCAGCAGCCTAGGGACAGGGGGCGCCGCCTATGGCTACACCTTC. Translating gives CASSLGTGGAAYGYTF.

This CDR3 reads CASSVGGGLSYGYTF. CDR3 bases: TGTGCCAGCAGCGTAGGGGGGGGGCTCAGCTATGGCTACACCTTC. The genes are TRBV9 and TRBJ1-2; D may be TRBD1 (6 bases). CDR1 is SGDLS, CDR2 YYNGEE, per germline. The germline V and J ends were trimmed by 0 bases and 4 bases, with 13 bases remaining between them. The CDR3 contains 15 residues.

The J gene is TRBJ2-7, the V gene TRBV29-1; D gene uncertain. The CDR3 runs 14 residues. Trimming removed 6 bases at V and 0 bases at J, with 15 bases between. Looked up from germline, CDR1 is SQVTM and CDR2 is ANQGSEA. The CDR3 loop reads CSVTSAPSSYEQYF. The CDR3 bases are TGCAGCGTGACTTCAGCGCCCTCCTCCTACGAGCAGTACTTC.

This clone was seen a few times. The chain is built from TRBV7-2 and TRBJ1-1, with 11 bases that match TRBD1. V gave up 4 bases and J gave up 1 base; unmatched junction bases: 5. CDR3 length: 16 amino acids. Germline lookup yields CDR1 SGHTA and CDR2 FQGNSA. As DNA, the CDR3 is TGTGCCAGCAGCTCCGGACAGGGGGCTTGGAACACTGAAGCTTTCTTT. It translates to CASSSGQGAWNTEAFF. The full variable domain, in which reference TRBV7-2 and TRBJ1-1 provide the parts outside the CDR3, is GAGVSQSPSNKVTEKGKDVELRCDPISGHTALYWYRQSLGQGLEFLIYFQGNSAPDKSGLPSDRFSAERTGGSVSTLTIQRTQQEDSAVYLCASSSGQGAWNTEAFFGQGTRLTVV.

The V call is TRBV7-9, the J call TRBJ2-1; TRBD1 agrees at 7 bases. CDR1 is SEHNR and CDR2 is FQNEAQ in the germline V gene (reference sequence). The CDR3 runs 15 residues. The ends lost 2 bases at V and 8 bases at J; junction bases unmatched: 9. CDR3 in DNA: TGTGCCAGCAGCTTATACGACAGGGTCATCGATGAGCAGTTCTTC. Amino acid sequence: CASSLYDRVIDEQFF.